This entry concerns a single T cell receptor (beta chain). Its antigen is unknown. The data originate from a study of cytomegalovirus exposure and HLA in healthy donors. Study as a whole: Of a few hundred genotyped donors, 75% to 90% grouped in the Caucasian-associated ancestry cluster.

This CDR3 region has 13 residues. The ends were cut back, 5 bases at V and 10 bases at J, with 15 bases in the middle. Germline CDR1 and CDR2: SGHVS and FNYEAQ. The PCR used 60 Vbeta and 13 Jbeta primers. TCRdb's table, derived via immunoSEQ multiplex PCR, lists solely in-frame clones and lacks some. The sample has 150,000 to 200,000 clones, more than 75% seen once. Study-level results: When analyzed later, a missense DCLRE1C variant was found to be linked to TCR beta V- and J-gene trimming.

Material for sequencing was PBMCs. This clonotype was sampled from a woman younger than 30 in good health and CMV-seronegative. This chain connects TRBV7-6 to TRBJ1-5, with D perhaps matching TRBD1 (6 bases). The CDR3 region is CASSPGGMSPQHF. CDR3 DNA: TGTGCCAGCAGCCCGGGGGGCATGAGCCCCCAGCATTTT.